These 13 T cell receptor beta chains were all obtained from the same sample, sequenced in a study of control samples from healthy donors and cancer patients. Sequenced by immunoSEQ multiplex PCR; TCRdb stores in-frame clones only, minus some. The data hold over 200,000 clones, with approximately 80% observed a single time. Sequences were obtained from PBMCs. These receptors originate from a woman aged 55-70 years with lung cancer.

The chain has TRBV12-5 and TRBJ2-2, with TRBD2 as a possible D gene (6 bases). CDR3 length: 16 residues. V was trimmed by 1 base and J by 2 bases, leaving 11 bases between them. Germline CDR1 and CDR2: LGHNT and FRNRAP. This CDR3 reads CASGLASTRNTGELFF. The CDR3 bases are TGTGCTAGTGGTTTGGCATCGACTAGAAACACCGGGGAGCTGTTTTTT.

With regard to this clone: Other DNA sequences within the sample encode an identical CDR3. The chain recombines TRBV9 with TRBJ2-1, with a tentative D call TRBD1 (6 bases). V dropped 0 bases and J dropped 1 base, with 8 bases sitting between them. The length of the CDR3 is 15 residues. The germline V gene encodes CDR1 SGDLS and CDR2 YYNGEE. The CDR3 DNA reads as TGTGCCAGCAGCGTAGAGGGGGATTCCTACAATGAGCAGTTCTTC. Its protein is CASSVEGDSYNEQFF.

The chain has TRBV5-6 and TRBJ2-5; 8 nucleotides agree with TRBD1. Trimming cost V 4 bases and J 5 bases; bases outside gene matches: 7. The CDR3 has 14 residues. Germline CDR1 is SGHDT and CDR2 is YYEEEE. CDR3 sequence reads: CASSQLTGEETQYF. The CDR3 DNA follows: TGTGCCAGCAGCCAATTGACAGGGGAGGAGACCCAGTACTTC.

This chain connects TRBV3-1 (or the pseudogene TRBV3-2) to TRBJ2-1; possibly TRBD2 for D (6 bases). This CDR3 has 12 residues. Trimming took off 0 bases at V and 11 bases at J, with 8 bases between the two ends. Germline V gene lookup returns CDR1 LGHDT and CDR2 YNNKEL (reference sequence). CDR3 amino acids: CASSQDTSKQFF. As DNA, the CDR3 is TGTGCCAGCAGCCAAGATACTAGCAAGCAGTTCTTC.

This clone was recorded only once. This chain links TRBV5-1 with TRBJ2-1, with 9 nucleotides matching TRBD2. The CDR3 contains 15 residues. V dropped 7 bases and J dropped 4; count of bases not matched to a gene: 9. Germline-derived CDR1 and CDR2 are SGHRS and YFSETQ. The DNA for the CDR3 is TGCGCCAGCCGAAGGACTAGCGATCTTTACAATGAGCAGTTCTTC. Its protein product is CASRRTSDLYNEQFF.

This clone was counted a single time. The V and J genes are TRBV20-1 and TRBJ2-7; no clear D gene. Trimming left V 3 bases short and J 4 bases short, with 7 bases between. This CDR3 has 11 residues. Per the germline V gene, CDR1 is DFQATT and CDR2 is SNEGSKA (reference sequence). This CDR3 reads CSASQLYEQYF. DNA for the CDR3: TGCAGTGCTAGTCAACTTTACGAGCAGTACTTC.

This clone came up a few times. Different DNA sequences within this sample yield the same CDR3. The chain couples TRBV18 to TRBJ1-1, with D hard to call. The CDR3 runs 12 residues. Germline V CDR1 and CDR2: KGHSH, LQKENI. The V gene lost 2 bases and the J gene lost 7 bases, with 8 bases spanning the gap. In DNA form, the CDR3 reads TGTGCCAGCTCACCAGGGAAAGATGAAGCTTTCTTT. Protein product: CASSPGKDEAFF. Filled out from reference TRBV18 and TRBJ1-1, the complete variable domain reads NAGVMQNPRHLVRRRGQEARLRCSPMKGHSHVYWYRQLPEEGLKFMVYLQKENIIDESGMPKERFSAEFPKEGPSILRIQQVVRGDSAAYFCASSPGKDEAFFGQGTRLTVV.

V usage is TRBV18 and J usage is TRBJ1-3; D remains ambiguous. Trimming stripped 6 bases from V and 0 bases from J, with 12 bases between. The germline V gene encodes CDR1 KGHSH and CDR2 LQKENI. The CDR3 has 15 amino acids. The DNA of the CDR3 is TGTGCCAGCTCCCCGCAGGAGATCTCTGGAAACACCATATATTTT. Translated, it gives CASSPQEISGNTIYF.

The chain joins TRBV12-5 to TRBJ1-2; D perhaps matches TRBD1 (5 bases). The CDR3 contains 13 residues. Germline V gives CDR1 LGHNT, CDR2 FRNRAP. The ends were cut back, 1 base at V and 14 bases at J, with 17 bases in the middle. The CDR3 DNA is TGTGCTAGTGGTTTGGAAACCGGGACGAAGTTGACCTTC. Protein product: CASGLETGTKLTF.

This chain connects TRBV27 to TRBJ2-5; D remains unclear. V was cut by 2 bases and J by 1 base, with 8 bases left in between. This CDR3 comprises 14 residues. Germline CDR1 reads MNHEY; CDR2 reads SMNVEV (reference sequence). This CDR3 is CASSLTFTQETQYF. For the CDR3, the DNA is TGTGCCAGCAGTTTAACCTTCACCCAAGAGACCCAGTACTTC.

This clone has a single count. The genes are TRBV30 and TRBJ1-5, with no clear D. The V gene's germline CDR1 is GTSNPN and CDR2 SVGIG (reference sequence). Trimming cost V 3 bases and J 5 bases, with 14 bases left between them. The CDR3 is made up of 14 amino acids. For the CDR3, the DNA is TGTGCCTGGAGAGGATCAGGAGTGCATCAGCCCCAGCATTTT. Translating it yields CAWRGSGVHQPQHF.

V usage is TRBV4-1 and J usage is TRBJ2-1, with D perhaps matching TRBD1 (6 bases). Trimming left V 2 bases short and J 4 bases short, with 9 bases between. CDR3 length: 14 amino acids. Germline V gives CDR1 MGHRA, CDR2 YSYEKL. CDR3 sequence reads: CASSQRTAYNEQFF. In nucleotides, the CDR3 is TGCGCCAGCAGCCAAAGGACAGCATACAATGAGCAGTTCTTC.

This chain links TRBV10-3 with TRBJ1-1, with D possibly TRBD1 on 6 matching bases. This CDR3 contains 15 residues. With 1 base removed from V and 1 base from J, the gap between germline ends came to 10 bases. Germline V gives CDR1 ENHRY, CDR2 SYGVKD. CDR3 loop: CAISEWGGRNTEAFF. In DNA form, the CDR3 reads TGTGCCATCAGTGAGTGGGGGGGCCGGAACACTGAAGCTTTCTTT.